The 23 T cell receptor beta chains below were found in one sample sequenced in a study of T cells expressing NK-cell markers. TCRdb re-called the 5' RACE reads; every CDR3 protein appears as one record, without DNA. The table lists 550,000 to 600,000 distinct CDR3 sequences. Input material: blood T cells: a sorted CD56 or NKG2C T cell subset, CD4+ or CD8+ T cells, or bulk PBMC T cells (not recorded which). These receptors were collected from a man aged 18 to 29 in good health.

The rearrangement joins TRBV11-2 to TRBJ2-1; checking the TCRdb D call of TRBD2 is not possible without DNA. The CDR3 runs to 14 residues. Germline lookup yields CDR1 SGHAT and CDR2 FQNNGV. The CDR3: CASSKLAGFNEQFF.

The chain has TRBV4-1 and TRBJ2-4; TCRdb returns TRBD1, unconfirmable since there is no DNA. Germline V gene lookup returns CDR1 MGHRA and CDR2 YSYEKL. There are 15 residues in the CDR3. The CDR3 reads CASSQPRDSKNIQYF.

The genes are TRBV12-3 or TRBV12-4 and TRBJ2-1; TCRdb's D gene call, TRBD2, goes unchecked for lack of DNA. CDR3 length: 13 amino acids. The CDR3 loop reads CASSLEREFEQFF.

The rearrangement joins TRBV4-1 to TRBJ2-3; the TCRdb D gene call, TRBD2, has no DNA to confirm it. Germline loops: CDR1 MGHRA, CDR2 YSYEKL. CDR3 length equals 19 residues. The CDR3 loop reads CASSKVGTSGPASTDTQYF.

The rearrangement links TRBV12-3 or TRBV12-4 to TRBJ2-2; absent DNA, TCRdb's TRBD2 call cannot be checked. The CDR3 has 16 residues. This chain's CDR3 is CASSLEAGGGTGELFF.

The CDR3: CASGEGRSQETQYF. The chain carries TRBV12-3 or TRBV12-4 and TRBJ2-5; TCRdb outputs TRBD1, but without DNA this stays unchecked. The CDR3 consists of 14 residues.

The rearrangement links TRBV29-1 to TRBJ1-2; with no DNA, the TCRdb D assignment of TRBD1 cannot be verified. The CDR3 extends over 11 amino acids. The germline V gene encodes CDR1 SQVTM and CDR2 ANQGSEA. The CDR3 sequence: CSVAASMGYTF.

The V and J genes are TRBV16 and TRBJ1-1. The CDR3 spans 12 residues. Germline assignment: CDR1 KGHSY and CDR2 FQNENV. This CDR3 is CASSPAGVEAFF.

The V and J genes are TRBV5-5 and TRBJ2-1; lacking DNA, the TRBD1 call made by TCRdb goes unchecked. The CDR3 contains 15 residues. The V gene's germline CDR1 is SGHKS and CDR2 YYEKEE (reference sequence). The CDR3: CASSFRWGVGNEQFF.

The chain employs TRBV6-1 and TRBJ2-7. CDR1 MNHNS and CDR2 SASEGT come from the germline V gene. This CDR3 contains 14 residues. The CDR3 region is CASSPNRGWYEQYF.

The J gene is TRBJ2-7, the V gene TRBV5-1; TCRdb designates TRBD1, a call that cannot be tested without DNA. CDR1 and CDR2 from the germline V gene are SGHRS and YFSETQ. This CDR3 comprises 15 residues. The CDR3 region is CASSIGPLGSYEQYF.

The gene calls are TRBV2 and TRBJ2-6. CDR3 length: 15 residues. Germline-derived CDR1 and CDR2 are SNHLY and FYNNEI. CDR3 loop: CASRRTDSGANVLTF.

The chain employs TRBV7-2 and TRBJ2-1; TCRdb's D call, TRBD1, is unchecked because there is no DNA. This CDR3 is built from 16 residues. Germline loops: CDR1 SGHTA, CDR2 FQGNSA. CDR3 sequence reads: CASSLGPGTAYNEQFF.

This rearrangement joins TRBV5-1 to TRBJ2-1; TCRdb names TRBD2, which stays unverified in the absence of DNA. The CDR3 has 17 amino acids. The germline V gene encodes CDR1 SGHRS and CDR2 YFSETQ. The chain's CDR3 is CASSMGRLAGVYNEQFF.

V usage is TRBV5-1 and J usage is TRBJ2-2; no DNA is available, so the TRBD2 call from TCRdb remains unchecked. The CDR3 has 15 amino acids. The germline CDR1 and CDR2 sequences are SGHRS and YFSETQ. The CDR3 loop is CASSLATSETGELFF. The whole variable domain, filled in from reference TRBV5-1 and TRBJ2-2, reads KAGVTQTPRYLIKTRGQQVTLSCSPISGHRSVSWYQQTPGQGLQFLFEYFSETQRNKGNFPGRFSGRQFSNSRSEMNVSTLELGDSALYLCASSLATSETGELFFGEGSRLTVL.

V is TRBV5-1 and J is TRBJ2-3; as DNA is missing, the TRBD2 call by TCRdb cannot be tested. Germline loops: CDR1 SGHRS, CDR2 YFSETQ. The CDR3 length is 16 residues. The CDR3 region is CASSAWTSSYTDTQYF.

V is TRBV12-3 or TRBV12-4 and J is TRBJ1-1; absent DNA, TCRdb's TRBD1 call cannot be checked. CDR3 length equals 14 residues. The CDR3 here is CASSHTTGGAEAFF.

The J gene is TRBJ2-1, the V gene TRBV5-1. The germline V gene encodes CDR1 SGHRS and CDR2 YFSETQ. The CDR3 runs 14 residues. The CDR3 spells CASSLAGRTNEQFF.

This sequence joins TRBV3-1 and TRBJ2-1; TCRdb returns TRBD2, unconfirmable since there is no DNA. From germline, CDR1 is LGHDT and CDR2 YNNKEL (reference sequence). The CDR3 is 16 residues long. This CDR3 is CASSPTSGRVKNEQFF.

CDR3 protein: CASRVLEGLAGFDEQFF. This chain links TRBV12-3 or TRBV12-4 with TRBJ2-1; TCRdb names TRBD2, which stays unverified in the absence of DNA. There are 17 residues in the CDR3.

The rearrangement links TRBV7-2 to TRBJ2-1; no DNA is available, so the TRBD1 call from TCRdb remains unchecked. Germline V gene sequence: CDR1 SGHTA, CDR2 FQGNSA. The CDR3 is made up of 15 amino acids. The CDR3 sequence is CASSSTGGVGTEQFF. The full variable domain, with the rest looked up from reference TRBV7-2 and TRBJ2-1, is GAGVSQSPSNKVTEKGKDVELRCDPISGHTALYWYRQSLGQGLEFLIYFQGNSAPDKSGLPSDRFSAERTGGSVSTLTIQRTQQEDSAVYLCASSSTGGVGTEQFFGPGTRLTVL.

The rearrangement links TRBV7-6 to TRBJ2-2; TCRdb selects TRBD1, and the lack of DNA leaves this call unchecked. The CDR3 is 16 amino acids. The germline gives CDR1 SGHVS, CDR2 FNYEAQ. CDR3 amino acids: CASSHRGQGWTGELFF.

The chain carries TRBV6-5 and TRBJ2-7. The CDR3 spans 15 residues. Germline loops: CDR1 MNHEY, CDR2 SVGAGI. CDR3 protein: CASSTRGEATYEQYF.